This is a list of T cell receptor beta chains from one sample in a study of shared clonotypes between healthy human individuals. TCRdb's table, derived via immunoSEQ multiplex PCR, lists solely in-frame clones and lacks some. Here the sample spans under 650,000 clones, about 96% being singletons. The source material was naive CD4+ T cells sorted from blood. Every receptor here comes from a woman under 40 in good health. Each CDR3 is given with its conserved first and last residue. A D gene is named only where the DNA matches it firmly. Rows may omit the clone size; those that give it use once, few, many or a size class.

j_call v_call d_call clone_size cdr3_aa cdr3_nt
TRBJ2-7 TRBV19 TRBD2 - CASSSGPTSYEQYF TGTGCCAGTTCTAGCGGGCCTACCTCCTACGAGCAGTACTTC
TRBJ2-1 TRBV7-3 TRBD2 - CASSPGTSGMGEQFF TGTGCCAGCAGCCCCGGGACTAGCGGGATGGGTGAGCAGTTCTTC
TRBJ1-3 TRBV7-9 - - CASSSAGDSSGNTIYF TGTGCCAGCAGCTCGGCGGGAGATAGCTCTGGAAACACCATATATTTT
TRBJ2-1 TRBV25-1 - few CASSEYQEQFF TGTGCCAGCAGTGAATATCAGGAGCAGTTCTTC
TRBJ2-7 TRBV15 - - CATSRDQVARNEQYF TGTGCCACCAGCAGAGATCAAGTAGCGAGGAACGAGCAGTACTTC
TRBJ2-1 TRBV5-1 TRBD2 - CASSLAGGPADEQFF TGCGCCAGCAGTTTAGCGGGAGGACCTGCAGATGAGCAGTTCTTC
TRBJ1-2 TRBV19 - few CASSSRGYSGYTF TGTGCCAGTAGTTCTAGGGGCTACAGTGGCTACACCTTC
TRBJ2-7 TRBV11-2 - - CASSPEVSEQYF TGTGCCAGCAGCCCGGAGGTATCCGAGCAGTACTTC
TRBJ1-1 TRBV6-5 - - CASSYRRRAEAFF TGTGCCAGCAGTTACCGCCGGAGGGCTGAAGCTTTCTTT
TRBJ2-1 TRBV19 TRBD2 - CASSNSHSGRVYNEQFF TGTGCCAGTAGTAATTCCCATAGCGGGAGAGTCTACAATGAGCAGTTCTTC
TRBJ1-3 TRBV5-4 - - CASSLLGAGNTIYF TGTGCCAGCAGCTTGTTAGGGGCAGGAAACACCATATATTTT
TRBJ1-1 TRBV10-1 TRBD1 - CASSRDSNTEAFF TGCGCCAGCAGTAGGGACAGCAACACTGAAGCTTTCTTT
TRBJ2-2 TRBV18 - - CASSPVTHDTGELFF TGTGCCAGCTCACCAGTGACACACGACACCGGGGAGCTGTTTTTT
TRBJ2-7 TRBV13 TRBD2 - CASSLEGLAVSYEQYF TGTGCCAGCAGCTTAGAGGGACTAGCGGTTTCCTACGAGCAGTACTTC
TRBJ2-7 TRBV2 TRBD2 - CASRDGLAGDPHF TGTGCCAGCAGAGACGGACTAGCGGGAGACCCTCACTTC
TRBJ2-7 TRBV28 - - CASSLNSPNVHEQYF TGTGCCAGCAGTTTGAATTCACCCAACGTCCACGAGCAGTACTTC
TRBJ1-3 TRBV28 - - CASSFSPAGGPGNTIYF TGTGCCAGCAGTTTCTCCCCAGCTGGGGGCCCTGGAAACACCATATATTTT
TRBJ2-1 TRBV5-1 - - CASSRANNGVDEQFF TGCGCCAGCAGCCGGGCCAACAACGGGGTCGATGAGCAGTTCTTC
TRBJ1-1 TRBV5-1 - - CASSLAGEENTEAFF TGCGCCAGCAGCTTGGCCGGGGAGGAGAACACTGAAGCTTTCTTT
TRBJ1-1 TRBV6-1 - - CASITPADHTEAFF TGTGCCAGCATAACCCCTGCGGACCACACTGAAGCTTTCTTT
TRBJ2-7 TRBV19 TRBD1 - CASPPRDRGRGGEVYEQYF TGTGCCAGTCCACCCCGGGACAGGGGGCGCGGGGGGGAGGTCTACGAGCAGTACTTC
TRBJ2-3 TRBV7-2 TRBD2 - CASSLWTSGTDTQYF TGTGCCAGCAGCTTATGGACTAGCGGCACAGATACGCAGTATTTT
TRBJ2-5 TRBV27 TRBD2 - CASSPKRDWETQYF TGTGCCAGCAGTCCTAAGCGGGATTGGGAGACCCAGTACTTC
TRBJ1-1 TRBV28 - - CASSPSLRGNTEAFF TGTGCCAGCAGTCCTTCCCTCAGGGGGAACACTGAAGCTTTCTTT
TRBJ1-5 TRBV19 - few CASSGGQPQHF TGTGCCAGTAGTGGTGGTCAGCCCCAGCATTTT
TRBJ2-5 TRBV20-1 - - CSATEETQYF TGCAGTGCTACAGAAGAGACCCAGTACTTC
TRBJ2-7 TRBV5-1 TRBD1 - CASSLGQGILDEQYF TGCGCCAGCAGCTTGGGACAGGGGATCTTGGACGAGCAGTACTTC
TRBJ2-3 TRBV19 - - CASSARGTDTQYF TGTGCCAGTAGCGCGCGCGGCACAGATACGCAGTATTTT
TRBJ2-7 TRBV28 TRBD2 - CASILAGGKEQYF TGTGCCAGCATACTAGCGGGAGGTAAAGAGCAGTACTTC
TRBJ1-1 TRBV9 - once CASSVGMGTEAFF TGTGCCAGCAGCGTAGGGATGGGCACTGAAGCTTTCTTT
TRBJ2-5 TRBV5-1 TRBD1 - CASSLGQGGGETQYF TGCGCCAGCAGCTTGGGACAGGGTGGAGGTGAGACCCAGTACTTC
TRBJ1-1 TRBV6-6 - - CASSYSGGQEAEAFF TGTGCCAGCAGTTACTCAGGGGGGCAAGAGGCTGAAGCTTTCTTT
TRBJ2-5 TRBV18 - - CASSPKETQYF TGTGCCAGCTCACCAAAAGAGACCCAGTACTTC
TRBJ2-7 TRBV6-1 - once CASSEPGDLSYEQYF TGTGCCAGCAGTGAGCCGGGTGACCTCTCCTACGAGCAGTACTTC
TRBJ2-7 TRBV28 TRBD2 - CASSLGLAGGPPYF TGTGCCAGCAGCTTAGGACTAGCGGGAGGCCCTCCGTACTTC
TRBJ2-2 TRBV11-1 TRBD1 - CASSLDRGNTGELFF TGTGCCAGCAGCTTAGACAGGGGAAACACCGGGGAGCTGTTTTTT
TRBJ2-1 TRBV4-2 - - CASSQGDVGGYEQFF TGTGCCAGCAGCCAGGGGGACGTCGGAGGCTATGAGCAGTTCTTC
TRBJ1-5 TRBV4-1 - - CASSQGYQGRVGSNQPQHF TGCGCCAGCAGCCAAGGGTATCAGGGAAGGGTAGGGAGCAATCAGCCCCAGCATTTT
TRBJ2-7 TRBV6-1 - - CASSLGGPSSYEQYF TGTGCCAGCAGCTTAGGGGGGCCCAGCTCCTACGAGCAGTACTTC
TRBJ1-4 TRBV6-5 - - CASSPGTQNEKLFF TGTGCCAGCAGTCCCGGGACCCAAAATGAAAAACTGTTTTTT
TRBJ1-5 TRBV30 TRBD1 - CAWNPTGGGQPQHF TGTGCCTGGAACCCGACAGGGGGCGGACAGCCCCAGCATTTT
TRBJ2-7 TRBV28 - - CASSAQQLGTVVSYEQYF TGTGCCAGCAGTGCCCAACAGCTCGGGACTGTCGTCTCCTACGAGCAGTACTTC
TRBJ2-3 TRBV19 - - CASSIGSADTQYF TGTGCCAGTAGTATCGGTAGTGCAGATACGCAGTATTTT
TRBJ2-3 TRBV28 - once CASSIGDYTDTQYF TGTGCCAGCAGTATCGGGGATTACACAGATACGCAGTATTTT
TRBJ2-3 TRBV5-8 - - CASSPESHTDTQYF TGTGCCAGCAGCCCCGAATCACACACAGATACGCAGTATTTT
TRBJ1-1 TRBV5-1 - - CASSRGTGNTEAFF TGCGCCAGCAGCCGGGGAACCGGGAACACTGAAGCTTTCTTT
TRBJ2-3 TRBV5-1 TRBD2 - CASSRKTSGRVTDTQYF TGCGCCAGCAGCCGAAAGACTAGCGGGAGGGTCACAGATACGCAGTATTTT
TRBJ2-3 TRBV6-5 - - CASSSDQLVTQYF TGTGCCAGCAGTTCGGACCAACTTGTTACGCAGTATTTT
TRBJ2-7 TRBV18 - - CASSRSDEQYF TGTGCCAGCTCACGGTCTGACGAGCAGTACTTC
TRBJ2-2 TRBV10-3 - - CATEDSANTGELFF TGTGCCACCGAGGACAGCGCGAACACCGGGGAGCTGTTTTTT